A selection of T cell receptor beta chains follows, all from one sample in a study of pediatric ulcerative colitis. Here immunoSEQ multiplex PCR was the method, and the copy in TCRdb shows in-frame clones only, minus some. Altogether about 36,000 clones are present, 73% being singletons, with the ten largest covering around 0.7%. Sequencing was carried out using gut tissue. The receptor set was obtained from a boy aged 5-17 years with moderate ulcerative colitis. Each CDR3 is given with its conserved first and last residue. Fields, in order: clone size, V gene, J gene, D gene, CDR3 protein, CDR3 DNA. The D gene is left open where the match is weak. Only some rows state a clone size, as once, few, many or a class for expanded clones.

>NA|TRBV6-5|TRBJ2-7|TRBD2
CASSYSAVGLVYEQYF
TGTGCCAGCAGTTACTCGGCCGTGGGACTAGTCTACGAGCAGTACTTC
>few|TRBV5-5|TRBJ2-1|NA
CASSGMTSRSYNEQFF
TGTGCCAGCAGCGGGATGACTAGTCGTTCCTACAATGAGCAGTTCTTC
>NA|TRBV6-5|TRBJ2-1|NA
CASSYQGRINNEQFF
TGTGCCAGCAGTTACCAGGGACGGATTAACAATGAGCAGTTCTTC
>few|TRBV7-8|TRBJ2-7|NA
CASRVYQGPSYEQYF
TGTGCCAGCCGGGTATATCAGGGGCCATCCTACGAGCAGTACTTC
>NA|TRBV5-1|TRBJ2-3|NA
CASSLAGDTQYF
TGCGCCAGCAGCTTGGCGGGGGATACGCAGTATTTT
>NA|TRBV18|TRBJ1-6|TRBD1
CASSQGTGVYNSPLHF
TGTGCCAGCTCACAGGGGACAGGGGTGTATAATTCACCCCTCCACTTT
>NA|TRBV18|TRBJ2-7|NA
CASSPTKVSSFYEQYF
TGTGCCAGCTCACCAACGAAGGTTTCTAGCTTCTACGAGCAGTACTTC
>NA|TRBV11-3|TRBJ2-7|TRBD1
CASSLPGGAYEQYF
TGTGCCAGCAGCTTACCAGGGGGCGCGTACGAGCAGTACTTC
>NA|TRBV5-6|TRBJ2-2|NA
CASSLAQNTGELFF
TGTGCCAGCAGCTTGGCGCAGAACACCGGGGAGCTGTTTTTT
>few|TRBV27|TRBJ1-4|NA
CASSTELGKLFF
TGTGCCAGCAGTACGGAACTGGGAAAACTGTTTTTT
>NA|TRBV19|TRBJ1-2|NA
CASIGPQSNYGYTF
TGTGCCAGTATCGGGCCACAGTCTAACTATGGCTACACCTTC
>once|TRBV19|TRBJ2-1|TRBD2
CASKRLAGGNEQFF
TGTGCCAGTAAAAGACTAGCGGGAGGCAATGAGCAGTTCTTC
>NA|TRBV5-6|TRBJ2-7|TRBD1
CASSFFRQGLGGEQYF
TGTGCCAGCAGCTTCTTCCGACAGGGGCTGGGTGGCGAGCAGTACTTC
>NA|TRBV2|TRBJ1-2|NA
CASLGRDYGYTF
TGTGCCAGCCTCGGACGAGACTATGGCTACACCTTC
>NA|TRBV9|TRBJ2-1|NA
CASSVTVRVVSVNEQFF
TGTGCCAGCAGCGTAACCGTCCGCGTTGTATCGGTTAATGAGCAGTTCTTC
>NA|TRBV30|TRBJ1-6|NA
CAWSSNPGTYNSPLHF
TGTGCCTGGAGTAGTAATCCGGGTACGTATAATTCACCCCTCCACTTT
>few|TRBV30|TRBJ1-2|TRBD1
CAWSVHRGYSGDYTF
TGTGCCTGGAGTGTACACAGGGGCTACTCTGGGGACTACACCTTC
>few|TRBV19|TRBJ1-5|TRBD1
CASSPGTASNQPQHF
TGTGCCAGTAGTCCGGGGACAGCTAGCAATCAGCCCCAGCATTTT
>NA|TRBV25-1|TRBJ2-5|TRBD1
CASRPTGTGKETQYF
TGTGCCAGCAGACCCACCGGGACAGGGAAAGAGACCCAGTACTTC
>NA|TRBV29-1|TRBJ1-2|TRBD1
CSVEDRTGKRTHYGYTF
TGCAGCGTTGAAGACCGGACAGGTAAAAGGACCCACTATGGCTACACCTTC
>NA|TRBV21-1|TRBJ2-5|NA
CASSKAHSYFLAGGRETQYF
TGTGCCAGCAGCAAAGCGCACTCCTACTTCCTAGCGGGAGGTCGAGAGACCCAGTACTTC
>NA|TRBV7-2|TRBJ2-3|NA
CASSLVSLDTQYF
TGTGCCAGCAGCTTAGTTTCCCTAGATACGCAGTATTTT
>NA|TRBV5-8|TRBJ2-1|TRBD1
CASILQGASYNEQFF
TGTGCCAGCATCCTACAGGGGGCCTCCTACAATGAGCAGTTCTTC
>NA|TRBV6-5|TRBJ1-2|NA
CASSYFVLGHFNGYTF
TGTGCCAGCAGTTACTTCGTACTGGGGCATTTCAATGGCTACACCTTC
>NA|TRBV6-6|TRBJ2-6|NA
CASSPNGDSGANVLTF
TGTGCCAGCAGCCCCAATGGTGATTCTGGGGCCAACGTCCTGACTTTC
>NA|TRBV28|TRBJ1-2|NA
CASTRLFGGGYTF
TGTGCCAGCACCCGATTGTTCGGAGGTGGCTACACCTTC
>NA|TRBV11-3|TRBJ2-5|TRBD2
CASSSGTSGSWQETQYF
TGTGCCAGCAGCTCCGGGACTAGCGGGAGTTGGCAAGAGACCCAGTACTTC
>NA|TRBV11-2|TRBJ1-2|NA
CASSLEPAAYGYTF
TGTGCCAGCAGCTTAGAGCCCGCGGCCTATGGCTACACCTTC
>NA|TRBV19|TRBJ1-2|TRBD1
CASSIVGQGALANYGYTF
TGTGCCAGTAGTATAGTAGGACAGGGGGCTTTAGCTAACTATGGCTACACCTTC
>NA|TRBV28|TRBJ2-1|NA
CASSHTRGQFF
TGTGCCAGCAGTCACACCCGCGGGCAGTTCTTC
>NA|TRBV19|TRBJ1-5|NA
CASSINDGLIGPQHF
TGTGCCAGTAGTATCAACGACGGTTTAATAGGGCCCCAGCATTTT
>few|TRBV19|TRBJ2-3|TRBD1
CASSFGQGEDTQYF
TGTGCCAGTAGTTTTGGACAGGGGGAAGATACGCAGTATTTT
>NA|TRBV6-5|TRBJ2-2|NA
CASSYGLLDTGELFF
TGTGCCAGCAGTTACGGCTTACTCGACACCGGGGAGCTGTTTTTT
>NA|TRBV28|TRBJ2-1|TRBD2
CASSSPLAGGPDRHEQFF
TGTGCCAGCAGTTCCCCCCTAGCGGGAGGGCCCGATCGGCATGAGCAGTTCTTC
>NA|TRBV5-1|TRBJ2-4|NA
CASSLDRAGKNIQYF
TGCGCCAGCAGCTTGGACAGGGCGGGCAAAAACATTCAGTACTTC
>few|TRBV29-1|TRBJ1-2|TRBD1
CSVVREARTGGYTF
TGCAGCGTCGTCCGGGAGGCTCGGACAGGAGGCTACACCTTC
>few|TRBV7-2|TRBJ2-7|TRBD1
CASSRPGQPYEQYF
TGTGCCAGCAGCCGGCCGGGACAGCCCTACGAGCAGTACTTC
>NA|TRBV11-3|TRBJ1-1|TRBD1
CASSRGQGDVNTEAFF
TGTGCCAGCAGCCGAGGACAGGGGGATGTGAACACTGAAGCTTTCTTT
>NA|TRBV6-5|TRBJ1-1|NA
CASSSPPATEAFF
TGTGCCAGCAGCAGCCCTCCGGCAACTGAAGCTTTCTTT
>NA|TRBV2|TRBJ1-5|NA
CASDLDRNQPQHF
TGTGCCAGCGACCTCGACCGAAATCAGCCCCAGCATTTT
>NA|TRBV11-2|TRBJ1-6|NA
CASSPRGAGAPLHF
TGTGCCAGCAGCCCTCGCGGGGCAGGAGCACCCCTCCACTTT
>once|TRBV7-9|TRBJ2-1|NA
CASSRKDSNEQFF
TGTGCCAGCAGCAGAAAGGACAGCAATGAGCAGTTCTTC
>NA|TRBV4-1|TRBJ2-7|TRBD1
CASSRGQGPTYEQYF
TGCGCCAGCAGCCGGGGACAGGGGCCCACCTACGAGCAGTACTTC
>NA|TRBV2|TRBJ2-7|NA
CASSLRAQYF
TGTGCCAGCAGTTTGAGGGCCCAGTACTTC
>few|TRBV18|TRBJ2-2|NA
CASSIPPGELFF
TGTGCCAGCTCGATTCCCCCCGGGGAGCTGTTTTTT
>NA|TRBV9|TRBJ2-7|NA
CASSPMGVGSSYEQYF
TGTGCCAGCAGCCCCATGGGAGTTGGGAGCTCCTACGAGCAGTACTTC
>NA|TRBV28|TRBJ2-7|NA
CASSSGYSGEQYF
TGTGCCAGCAGTTCAGGCTATTCGGGGGAGCAGTACTTC
>NA|TRBV29-1|TRBJ2-3|NA
CSVGAQEDTQYF
TGCAGCGTTGGGGCCCAAGAAGATACGCAGTATTTT
>NA|TRBV27|TRBJ1-2|NA
CASSLLSGALGYTF
TGTGCCAGCAGTTTACTCTCTGGGGCGCTTGGCTACACCTTC
>few|TRBV5-1|TRBJ1-4|NA
CASSPGGFREKLFF
TGCGCCAGCAGCCCAGGCGGGTTTAGGGAAAAACTGTTTTTT
>NA|TRBV5-8|TRBJ2-2|NA
CASSLSFDGELFF
TGTGCCAGCAGCTTGTCTTTTGACGGGGAGCTGTTTTTT
>NA|TRBV6-5|TRBJ2-6|NA
CASSWGRLAGANVLTF
TGTGCCAGCAGTTGGGGGCGGCTCGCTGGGGCCAACGTCCTGACTTTC
>NA|TRBV4-1|TRBJ2-5|NA
CASSQVWQTQETQYF
TGCGCCAGCAGCCAAGTGTGGCAGACACAAGAGACCCAGTACTTC
>few|TRBV7-6|TRBJ2-7|NA
CASSSGSDSRYEQYF
TGTGCCAGCAGCTCAGGCAGCGACAGTCGGTACGAGCAGTACTTC